These 10 T cell receptor beta chains came from one sample sequenced in a study of T-cell reconstitution after alpha-beta-depleted transplantation in children. For TCRbeta, the library was prepared with unique molecular identifiers. TCRdb reprocessed the PCR reads with MiXCR, giving one entry per CDR3 protein. The sample lists 200,000 to 300,000 distinct CDR3 sequences, 12% occurring once. The material was PBMCs from the stem cell graft donor, obtained from the stem cell graft. The receptors here all came from a human donor who donated a stem cell graft to a child with acute lymphoblastic leukemia.

This clonotype was observed at least ten times. The CDR3 DNA is TGTGCCATCAGCGACAGGGTCACCTATGGCTACACCTTC. Translation gives CAISDRVTYGYTF. The chain links TRBV10-3 to TRBJ1-2; 7 bases align to TRBD1. The ends lost 6 bases at V and 4 bases at J; junction bases unmatched: 5. The CDR3 is 13 amino acids. Looked up from germline, CDR1 is ENHRY and CDR2 is SYGVKD.

This clonotype was found many times. This chain connects TRBV5-5 to TRBJ1-2, with D tentatively TRBD1 (6 bases). Trimming shortened V by 4 bases and J by 4 bases, and 17 bases separated the two germline ends. The CDR3 extends over 15 amino acids. The germline CDR1 and CDR2 sequences are SGHKS and YYEKEE (reference sequence). The CDR3 nucleotides are TGTGCCAGCAGCCCCTCGTCAGGGGTCGTCTATGGCTACACCTTC. Amino acid sequence: CASSPSSGVVYGYTF.

This clonotype was seen a few times. The chain links TRBV5-1 to TRBJ2-1, with D unclear. This CDR3 has 14 residues. Trimming took 1 base from V and 6 from J, leaving 11 bases between them. The germline gives CDR1 SGHRS, CDR2 YFSETQ. The CDR3 coding sequence is TGCGCCAGCAGCTTGAACTGGAGTGGCAATGAGCAGTTCTTC. It encodes CASSLNWSGNEQFF.

Many counts were recorded for this clonotype. The chain has TRBV5-1 and TRBJ1-1; D is perhaps TRBD1 (5 bases). Germline V gene lookup returns CDR1 SGHRS and CDR2 YFSETQ. This CDR3 contains 14 residues. Between the trimmed V and J ends, which lost 4 bases and 7 bases, there was a span of 17 bases. The CDR3 is CASSGPGTPVEAFF. The CDR3 DNA reads as TGCGCCAGCAGCGGACCAGGGACGCCGGTTGAAGCTTTCTTT.

This clonotype was counted ten times or more. This rearrangement joins TRBV10-3 to TRBJ2-1, with 14 bases that match TRBD2. The CDR3 length is 17 residues. Germline values: CDR1 ENHRY, CDR2 SYGVKD. Trimming removed 6 bases from V and 8 bases from J; junction bases left unmatched: 12. CDR3 in DNA: TGTGCCATCAGCGGGACTAGCGGGAGCTGGGGACGCGATGAGCAGTTCTTC. Protein sequence: CAISGTSGSWGRDEQFF.

In its sample, this clonotype was seen many times. The V gene is TRBV4-3, the J gene TRBJ2-1; 7 positions match TRBD1. CDR1 and CDR2 from the germline V gene are LGHNA and YSLEER. The CDR3 has 16 residues. V was clipped by 4 bases and J by 5 bases; unmatched bases: 11. The CDR3 loop is CASSPTGLVVHNEQFF. The CDR3 bases are TGCGCCAGCAGCCCGACAGGGTTGGTGGTTCACAATGAGCAGTTCTTC.

The table lists this clonotype with many counts. The rearrangement uses TRBV12-3 or TRBV12-4 and TRBJ2-7; the match to TRBD1 covers 10 bases. This CDR3 has 14 residues. Trimming at V came to 6 bases and at J to 7 bases, leaving 9 bases not matched to a gene. CDR3 coding DNA: TGTGCCAGCAGCTGGACAGGGGGACATGGAGAGCAGTACTTC. It is translated as CASSWTGGHGEQYF.

Worth noting for this clonotype: A single base separates this from a much larger clone, so it may be a read error. The rearrangement uses TRBV9 and TRBJ2-5; tentatively, D is TRBD1 or TRBD2 (5 bases each). The V gene's germline CDR1 is SGDLS and CDR2 YYNGEE. The CDR3 totals 15 residues. V was clipped by 5 bases and J by 6 bases, with 20 bases between them. The CDR3 DNA is TGTGCCAGCAGACTAACATGGGAGAGGGGAAAGACCCAGTACTTC. As protein: CASRLTWERGKTQYF.

This clonotype was detected many times. The CDR3 is CAISAGTGYEQYF. Written as DNA, the CDR3 is TGTGCCATCAGCGCCGGGACAGGGTACGAGCAGTACTTC. The J gene is TRBJ2-7, the V gene TRBV10-3, with 9 nucleotides matching TRBD1. There are 13 residues in the CDR3. V dropped 6 bases and J dropped 4; count of bases not matched to a gene: 4. The V gene's germline CDR1 is ENHRY and CDR2 SYGVKD.

As for this clonotype: This may come from a read error, since a much larger clone is one base off. The rearrangement links TRBV12-3 or TRBV12-4 to TRBJ2-7, with 9 bases that match TRBD2. This CDR3 spans 14 amino acids. The CDR3 sequence: CASSFRLAEYEHYF. DNA for the CDR3: TGTGCCAGCAGTTTCCGACTAGCGGAGTACGAGCACTACTTC.